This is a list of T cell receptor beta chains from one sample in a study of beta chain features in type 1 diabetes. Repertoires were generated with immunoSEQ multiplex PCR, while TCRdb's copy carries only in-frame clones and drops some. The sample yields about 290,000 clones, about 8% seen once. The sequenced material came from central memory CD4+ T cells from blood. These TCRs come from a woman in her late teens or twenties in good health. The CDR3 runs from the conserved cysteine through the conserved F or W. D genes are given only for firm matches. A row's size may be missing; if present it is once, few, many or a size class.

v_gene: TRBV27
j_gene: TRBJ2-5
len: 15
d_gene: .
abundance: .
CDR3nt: TGTGCCAGCAGTCCGCGCAGACAGGGAGGAGAGACCCAGTACTTC
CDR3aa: CASSPRRQGGETQYF

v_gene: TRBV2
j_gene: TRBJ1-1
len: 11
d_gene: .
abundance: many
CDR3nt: TGTGCCAGCAATTACAACGATCTGGCTTTCTTT
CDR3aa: CASNYNDLAFF

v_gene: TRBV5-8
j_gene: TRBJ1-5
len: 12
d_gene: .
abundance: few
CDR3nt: TGTGCCGGCTCAGGGAGGAATCAGCCCCAGCATTTT
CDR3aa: CAGSGRNQPQHF

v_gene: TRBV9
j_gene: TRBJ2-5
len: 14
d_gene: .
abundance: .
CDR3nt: TGTGCCAGCAGCGTACGAGGGGTGGAGGAGACCCAGTACTTC
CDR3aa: CASSVRGVEETQYF

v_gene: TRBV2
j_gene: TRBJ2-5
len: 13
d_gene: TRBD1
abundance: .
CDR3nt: TGTGCCAGCACCGTGGACAGGGCAGAGACCCAGTACTTC
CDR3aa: CASTVDRAETQYF

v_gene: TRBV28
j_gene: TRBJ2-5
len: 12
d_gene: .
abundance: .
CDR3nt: TGTGCCAGCAGTCCGAATCGAGAGACCCAGTACTTC
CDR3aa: CASSPNRETQYF

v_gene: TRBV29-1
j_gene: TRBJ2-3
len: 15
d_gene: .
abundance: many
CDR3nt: TGCAGCGTCGAAGACGACAGGACAAGCACAGATACGCAGTATTTT
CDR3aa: CSVEDDRTSTDTQYF

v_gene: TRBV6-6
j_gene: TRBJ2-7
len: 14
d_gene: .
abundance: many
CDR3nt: TGTGCCAGCAGTCCCTGGGACGGGAGCTACGAGCAGTACTTC
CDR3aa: CASSPWDGSYEQYF

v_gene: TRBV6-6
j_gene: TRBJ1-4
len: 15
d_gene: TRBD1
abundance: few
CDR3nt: TGTGCCAGCAGTTTGGGAGACAGGGATAATGAAAAACTGTTTTTT
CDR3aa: CASSLGDRDNEKLFF

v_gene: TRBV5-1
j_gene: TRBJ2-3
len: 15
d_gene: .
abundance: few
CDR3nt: TGCGCCAGCAGCTTGTCCGACAGAGACACAGATACGCAGTATTTT
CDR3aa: CASSLSDRDTDTQYF

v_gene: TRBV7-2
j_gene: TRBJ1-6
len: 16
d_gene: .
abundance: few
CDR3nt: TGTGCCAGCAGCTCGGCTGGGGTCGGGTATAATTCACCCCTCCACTTT
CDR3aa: CASSSAGVGYNSPLHF

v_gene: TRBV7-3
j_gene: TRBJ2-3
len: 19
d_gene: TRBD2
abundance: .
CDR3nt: TGTGCCAGCAGCCACAGGCCCTCAGCGGGAGGGTCAAGCACAGATACGCAGTATTTT
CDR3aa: CASSHRPSAGGSSTDTQYF

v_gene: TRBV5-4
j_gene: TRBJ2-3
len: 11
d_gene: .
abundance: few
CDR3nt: TGTGCCAGCAGCTTGGAATTTACGCAGTATTTT
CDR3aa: CASSLEFTQYF

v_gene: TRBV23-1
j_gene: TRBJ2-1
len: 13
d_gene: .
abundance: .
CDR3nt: TGCGCCAGCCTACGTGGAGGGGACAATGAGCAGTTCTTC
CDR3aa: CASLRGGDNEQFF

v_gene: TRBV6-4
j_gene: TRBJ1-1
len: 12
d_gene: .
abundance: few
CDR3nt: TGTGCCAGCAGTGGACAGTGGGGGGAAGCTTTCTTT
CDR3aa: CASSGQWGEAFF

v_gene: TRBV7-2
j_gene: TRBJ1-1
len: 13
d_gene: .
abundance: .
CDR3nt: TGCGCCAGCAGCCAAAGGACCGGGATTGAAGCTTTCTTT
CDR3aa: CASSQRTGIEAFF

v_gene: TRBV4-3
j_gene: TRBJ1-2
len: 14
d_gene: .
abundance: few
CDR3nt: TGCGCCAGCAGTCAAGACCGGGGCTGGGGTGGCTACACCTTC
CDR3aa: CASSQDRGWGGYTF

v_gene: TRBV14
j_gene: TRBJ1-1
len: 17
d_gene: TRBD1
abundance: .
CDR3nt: TGTGCCAGCAGCCGACCCCTCCCGACAGGGTTGAACACTGAAGCTTTCTTT
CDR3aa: CASSRPLPTGLNTEAFF

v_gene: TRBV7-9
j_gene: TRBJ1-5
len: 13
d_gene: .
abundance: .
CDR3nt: TGTGCCAGCAGCTTGACACAGGCTCAGCCCCAGCATTTT
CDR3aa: CASSLTQAQPQHF

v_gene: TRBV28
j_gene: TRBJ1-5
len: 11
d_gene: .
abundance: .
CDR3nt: TGTGCCAGTCGTTCGAATCAGCCCCAGCATTTT
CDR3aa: CASRSNQPQHF

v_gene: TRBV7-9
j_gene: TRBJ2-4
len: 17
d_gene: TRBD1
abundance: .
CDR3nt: TGTGCCAGCAGCTTAGAACGGGACAGTTTAGCCAAAAACATTCAGTACTTC
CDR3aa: CASSLERDSLAKNIQYF

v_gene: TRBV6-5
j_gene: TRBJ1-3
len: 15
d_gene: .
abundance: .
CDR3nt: TGTGCCATCAGTGGACAAGGGGCAGTCGGAAACACCATATATTTT
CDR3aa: CAISGQGAVGNTIYF

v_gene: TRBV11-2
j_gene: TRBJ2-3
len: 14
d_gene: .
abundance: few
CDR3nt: TGTGCCAGCAGCAACCGGGGCCCCACAGATACGCAGTATTTT
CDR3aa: CASSNRGPTDTQYF

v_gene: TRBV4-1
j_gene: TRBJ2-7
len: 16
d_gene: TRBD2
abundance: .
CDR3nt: TGCGCCAGCAGCCAAGAAGGGTCGAGCGGGAGAACCGAGCAGTACTTC
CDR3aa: CASSQEGSSGRTEQYF

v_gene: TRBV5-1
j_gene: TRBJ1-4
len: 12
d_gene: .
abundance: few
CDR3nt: TGCGCCAGCAGCTTGGATTTAGAAAAACTGTTTTTT
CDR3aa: CASSLDLEKLFF

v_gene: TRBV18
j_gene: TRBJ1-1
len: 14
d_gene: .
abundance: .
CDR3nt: TGTGCCAGCTCACCATTGTCAATCGACACTGAAGCTTTCTTT
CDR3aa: CASSPLSIDTEAFF

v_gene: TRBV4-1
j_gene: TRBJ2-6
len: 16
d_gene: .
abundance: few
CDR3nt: TGCGCCAGCAGCCAGGGTCCGGAGTCTGGGGCCAACGTCCTGACTTTC
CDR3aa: CASSQGPESGANVLTF

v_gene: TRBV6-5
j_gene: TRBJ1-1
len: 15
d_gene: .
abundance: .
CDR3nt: TGTGCCAGCCTCCCTGAGAGGGGAACGAACACTGAAGCTTTCTTT
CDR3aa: CASLPERGTNTEAFF

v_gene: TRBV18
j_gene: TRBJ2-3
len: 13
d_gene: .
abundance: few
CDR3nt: TGTGCCAGCTCACGCAAGGACACAGATACGCAGTATTTT
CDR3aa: CASSRKDTDTQYF

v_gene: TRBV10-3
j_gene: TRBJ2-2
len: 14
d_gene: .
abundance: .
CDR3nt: TGTGCCATCAGTGCGAGGGCGAACACCGGGGAGCTGTTTTTT
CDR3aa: CAISARANTGELFF

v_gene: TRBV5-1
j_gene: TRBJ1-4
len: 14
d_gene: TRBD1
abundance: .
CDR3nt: TGCGCCAGCAGCCCCGACAGGGAAGGCGAAAAACTGTTTTTT
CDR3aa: CASSPDREGEKLFF

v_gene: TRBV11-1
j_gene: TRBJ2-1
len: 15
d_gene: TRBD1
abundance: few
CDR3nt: TGTGCCAGCAGCCCCCGGGACAGAAACTACAATGAGCAGTTCTTC
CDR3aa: CASSPRDRNYNEQFF

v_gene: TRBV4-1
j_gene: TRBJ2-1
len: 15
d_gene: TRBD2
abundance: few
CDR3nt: TGCGCCAGCAGTCCGGGTAGCGGGGACGCCAATGAGCAGTTCTTC
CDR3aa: CASSPGSGDANEQFF

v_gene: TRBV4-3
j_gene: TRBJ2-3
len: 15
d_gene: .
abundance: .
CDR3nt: TGCGCCAGCAGCCGGCTTAAAGACCGGGGCGATACGCAGTATTTT
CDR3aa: CASSRLKDRGDTQYF

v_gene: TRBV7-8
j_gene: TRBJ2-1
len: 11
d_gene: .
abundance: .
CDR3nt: TGTGCCAGCAGCTTAAGACATGAGCAGTTCTTC
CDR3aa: CASSLRHEQFF

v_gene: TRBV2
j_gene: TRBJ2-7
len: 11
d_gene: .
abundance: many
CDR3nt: TGTGCCAGCAGTGAAGTGGGGGAGCAGTACTTC
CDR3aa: CASSEVGEQYF

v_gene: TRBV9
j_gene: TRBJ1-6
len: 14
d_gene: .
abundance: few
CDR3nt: TGTGCCAGCAGCGCGGCTTGGCGCGATTCACCCCTCCACTTT
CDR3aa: CASSAAWRDSPLHF

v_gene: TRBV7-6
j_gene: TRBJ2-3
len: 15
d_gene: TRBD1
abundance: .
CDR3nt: TGTGCCAGCAGCTTAGGGGGACAGCGCAGCGGTACGCAGTATTTT
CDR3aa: CASSLGGQRSGTQYF

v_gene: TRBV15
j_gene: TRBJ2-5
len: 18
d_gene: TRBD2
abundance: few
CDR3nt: TGTGCCACCAGCAGAGGACTAGCGGGGGGCGCGGGTGGTGAGACCCAGTACTTC
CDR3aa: CATSRGLAGGAGGETQYF

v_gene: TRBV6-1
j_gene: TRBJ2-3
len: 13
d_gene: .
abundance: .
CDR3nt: TGTGCCAGCAGTGACCTTGCTACAGATACGCAGTATTTT
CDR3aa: CASSDLATDTQYF

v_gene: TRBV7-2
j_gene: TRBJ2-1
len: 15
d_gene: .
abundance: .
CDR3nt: TGTGCCAGCAGCCGAGGGGGGAGCTCCTACAATGAGCAGTTCTTC
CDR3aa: CASSRGGSSYNEQFF

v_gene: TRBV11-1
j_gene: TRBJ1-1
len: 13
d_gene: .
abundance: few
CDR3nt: TGTGCCAGCAGCTTCTCTGGGGGCACTGAAGCTTTCTTT
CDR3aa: CASSFSGGTEAFF

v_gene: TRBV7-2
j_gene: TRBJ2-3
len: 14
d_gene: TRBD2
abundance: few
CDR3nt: TGTGCCAGCAGCATTAGCGGGAGGGCCGGTACGCAGTATTTT
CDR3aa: CASSISGRAGTQYF

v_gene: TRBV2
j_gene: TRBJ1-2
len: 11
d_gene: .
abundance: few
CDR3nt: TGTGCCAGCAGTGGACATTATGGCTACACCTTC
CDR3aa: CASSGHYGYTF

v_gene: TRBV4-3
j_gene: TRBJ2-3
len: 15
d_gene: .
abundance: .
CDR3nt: TGCGCCAGCAGCCCAAGAGGTGCCTGGGAGGATACGCAGTATTTT
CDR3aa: CASSPRGAWEDTQYF

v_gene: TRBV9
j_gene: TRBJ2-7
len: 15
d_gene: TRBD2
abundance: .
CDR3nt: TGTGCCAGCAGCCCAAGGACTAGCGGCTTCTACGAGCAGTACTTC
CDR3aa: CASSPRTSGFYEQYF

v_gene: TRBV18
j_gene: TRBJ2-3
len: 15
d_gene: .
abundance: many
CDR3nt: TGTGCCAGCTCACCACAAGGCCCTAGCACAGATACGCAGTATTTT
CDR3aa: CASSPQGPSTDTQYF

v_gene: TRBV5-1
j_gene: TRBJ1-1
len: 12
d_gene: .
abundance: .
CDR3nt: TGCGCCAGCAGCGTGAGCGGGACTGAAGCTTTCTTT
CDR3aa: CASSVSGTEAFF

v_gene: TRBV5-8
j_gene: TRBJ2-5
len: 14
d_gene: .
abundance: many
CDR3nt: TGTGCCAGCAGCTCAGGACAGCTACAAGAGACCCAGTACTTC
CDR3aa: CASSSGQLQETQYF

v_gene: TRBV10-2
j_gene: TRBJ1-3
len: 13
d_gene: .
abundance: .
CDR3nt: TGCGCCAGCAGCACGGGAAATGGAAACACCATATATTTT
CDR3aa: CASSTGNGNTIYF

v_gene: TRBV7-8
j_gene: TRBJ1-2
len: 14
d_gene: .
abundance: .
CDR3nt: TGTGCCAGCAGCTTAGACGTGGGTTACTATGGCTACACCTTC
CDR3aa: CASSLDVGYYGYTF

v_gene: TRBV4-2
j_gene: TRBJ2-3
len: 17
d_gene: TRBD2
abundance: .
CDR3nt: TGTGCCAGCAGCCGAAGACTAGCGGGGGACTTCACAGATACGCAGTATTTT
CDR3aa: CASSRRLAGDFTDTQYF

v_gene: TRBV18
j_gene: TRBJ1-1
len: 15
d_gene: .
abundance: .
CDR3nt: TGTGCCAGCTCGAGGGAGTCCCAGGCGGGCACTGAAGCTTTCTTT
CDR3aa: CASSRESQAGTEAFF

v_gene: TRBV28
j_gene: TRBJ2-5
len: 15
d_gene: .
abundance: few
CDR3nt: TGTGCCAGCAGTTTAGTGTCGGCAGGGAGGGAGACCCAGTACTTC
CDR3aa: CASSLVSAGRETQYF

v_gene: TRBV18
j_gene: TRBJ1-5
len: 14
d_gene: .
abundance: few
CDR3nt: TGTGCCAGCTCTTCAAACCCAGGGAATCAGCCCCAGCATTTT
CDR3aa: CASSSNPGNQPQHF